Below, 23 T cell receptor beta chains from the same sample are listed, as sequenced in a study of vaccination effects on CD4 cells after COVID-19. Antigens for these TCRs are unknown. Sequencing was preceded by expansion of antigen-specific CD4+ T cells with viral peptide pools in the ViraFEST assay. Subsequent to a culture period of about ten days, CD4+ T cells were isolated. Two doses of BNT162b2 or mRNA-1273 vaccine were administered to participants. Clones were sequenced by immunoSEQ multiplex PCR, and TCRdb holds only the in-frame ones, with some missing. This repertoire shows fewer than 85,000 clones, roughly three quarters found once; its top ten account for around 0.9%. The sample in question was CD4+ T cells from PBMCs cultured with HCoV-OC43 spike peptides, obtained after COVID-19 vaccination. Described subset: HCoV-OC43 spike overlapping peptide pool stimulation. The receptors here all came from a human donor who received a COVID-19 vaccine.

The CDR3 coding sequence is TGCGCCAGCAGCCGAGGACAGGGAGGGAACTATGGCTACACCTTC. It specifies CASSRGQGGNYGYTF. The genes are TRBV5-1 and TRBJ1-2; the match to TRBD1 covers 8 bases. V was pared by 4 bases and J by 2 bases, with 7 bases of the junction left unmatched. The CDR3 has 15 amino acids. From germline, CDR1 is SGHRS and CDR2 YFSETQ.

The CDR3 DNA sequence: TGTGCCAGCAGCTTAGAAGGAGTAGCGGTGGGTCAGAATACGCAGTATTTT. This sequence encodes CASSLEGVAVGQNTQYF. The chain couples TRBV7-2 to TRBJ2-3; possibly TRBD2 for D (6 bases). V was pared by 1 base and J by 7 bases, with 21 bases between. Germline lookup yields CDR1 SGHTA and CDR2 FQGNSA. This CDR3 spans 17 amino acids.

This clone came up a few times. The J gene is TRBJ1-2, the V gene TRBV27; tentatively, D is TRBD1 (5 bases). CDR3 size: 15 residues. The germline CDR1 and CDR2 sequences are MNHEY and SMNVEV (reference sequence). Trimming pared 5 bases from V and 0 bases from J, leaving 13 bases between. The CDR3 protein is CASSPRDGANYGYTF. The CDR3 nucleotides are TGTGCCAGCAGTCCAAGGGACGGAGCTAACTATGGCTACACCTTC.

The rearrangement joins TRBV7-2 to TRBJ2-3; 10 bases map to TRBD2. The CDR3 length is 17 residues. The junction had 7 bases not matched to a gene; V was cut back by 1 base and J by 3 bases. CDR1 and CDR2 (germline): SGHTA, FQGNSA. The CDR3 here is CASSLGKLAGRTDTQYF. The CDR3 coding sequence is TGTGCCAGCAGCTTAGGTAAACTAGCGGGGAGAACAGATACGCAGTATTTT.

J is TRBJ2-5 and V is TRBV2; TRBD1 matches at 7 bases. V trimming: 3 bases; J trimming: 2 bases; junction bases outside the gene matches: 6. This CDR3 has 15 residues. CDR1 and CDR2 (germline): SNHLY, FYNNEI. Here the CDR3 reads CASSDQGDTQETQYF. In nucleotides, the CDR3 is TGTGCCAGCAGTGACCAGGGGGACACGCAAGAGACCCAGTACTTC.

This rearrangement joins TRBV6-5 to TRBJ2-7, with 7 bases that match TRBD2. CDR1 is MNHEY and CDR2 is SVGAGI in the germline V gene. The CDR3 totals 13 residues. J was trimmed by 2 bases and V by 8 bases; bases with no gene match: 6. In DNA, the CDR3 is TGTGCCAGCCGTCCAAGCGGGGCCTACGAGCAGTACGTC. This codes for CASRPSGAYEQYV.

This clone was counted a single time. The chain links TRBV18 to TRBJ1-1; TRBD1 aligns across 7 bases. J lost 10 bases, V lost 3 bases, and 8 bases had no gene match. CDR3 length: 13 residues. CDR1 KGHSH and CDR2 LQKENI come from the germline V gene. The CDR3 sequence: CASSPGQDEVAFF. CDR3 DNA sequence: TGTGCCAGCTCACCCGGACAGGACGAGGTAGCTTTCTTT.

This clone was counted only a few times. The chain employs TRBV6-5 and TRBJ1-2, with D possibly TRBD1 on 5 matching bases. This CDR3 has 13 amino acids. V lost 4 bases and J 2 bases, leaving 8 bases between the germline ends. CDR1 is MNHEY and CDR2 is SVGAGI in the germline V gene. The chain's CDR3 is CASSFRANYGYTF. The CDR3, as DNA: TGTGCCAGCAGTTTCAGGGCGAACTATGGCTACACCTTC.

This chain joins TRBV5-1 and TRBJ2-5; D is perhaps TRBD2 (6 bases). Germline V gene sequence: CDR1 SGHRS, CDR2 YFSETQ. With 0 bases removed from V and 1 base from J, the gap between germline ends came to 10 bases. This CDR3 spans 15 amino acids. The CDR3 region has the DNA TGCGCCAGCAGCTTGGCCGGACTACTCCAAGAGACCCAGTACTTC. Translated: CASSLAGLLQETQYF.

The chain joins TRBV6-5 to TRBJ2-3; D may match TRBD1 or TRBD2 (5 bases each). Germline V lookup: CDR1 MNHEY, CDR2 SVGAGI. CDR3 length: 14 amino acids. The V end lost 2 bases, the J end lost 1 base, and 7 bases lay between the germline ends. CDR3 in amino acids: CASSYRGGTDTQYF. CDR3 nucleotide sequence: TGTGCCAGCAGTTACAGAGGGGGCACAGATACGCAGTATTTT.

The sample holds one count of this clone. J is TRBJ1-5 and V is TRBV2; D not resolved. The length of the CDR3 is 13 residues. V was cut by 8 bases and J by 4 bases, with 12 bases left in between. Germline loops: CDR1 SNHLY, CDR2 FYNNEI. The CDR3 DNA reads TGTGCCAGCCTCTCATACCGAAATCAGCCCCAGCATTTT. This gives the protein CASLSYRNQPQHF.

The CDR3 nucleotides are TGTGCCAGCAGTACCGGACAGGCAGATACGCAGTATTTT. Translation: CASSTGQADTQYF. The chain is built from TRBV28 and TRBJ2-3, with 7 bases that match TRBD1. Germline V gene lookup returns CDR1 MDHEN and CDR2 SYDVKM. The CDR3 has 13 residues. The J segment lost 4 bases and the V segment lost 5 bases, leaving 3 bases of the junction unmatched. The whole variable domain, remainder taken from reference TRBV28 and TRBJ2-3, is DVKVTQSSRYLVKRTGEKVFLECVQDMDHENMFWYRQDPGLGLRLIYFSYDVKMKEKGDIPEGYSVSREKKERFSLILESASTNQTSMYLCASSTGQADTQYFGPGTRLTVL.

The chain links TRBV2 to TRBJ1-5; D unresolved. The CDR3 consists of 13 residues. Trimming pared 6 bases from V and 3 bases from J, leaving 9 bases between. Germline CDR1 and CDR2: SNHLY and FYNNEI. The CDR3 DNA reads TGTGCCAGCAGCGACACAAACAATCAGCCCCAGCATTTT. This sequence encodes CASSDTNNQPQHF. Based on the CDR3 plus reference TRBV2 and TRBJ1-5, the full variable domain is EPEVTQTPSHQVTQMGQEVILRCVPISNHLYFYWYRQILGQKVEFLVSFYNNEISEKSEIFDDQFSVERPDGSNFTLKIRSTKLEDSAMYFCASSDTNNQPQHFGDGTRLSIL.

The J gene is TRBJ1-1, the V gene TRBV3-1 (or the pseudogene TRBV3-2); D gene uncertain. The CDR3 extends over 14 amino acids. CDR1 LGHDT and CDR2 YNNKEL come from the germline V gene (reference sequence). V lost 4 bases to trimming and J lost 0 bases, with 9 bases between them. The CDR3 protein is CASSRRTLNTEAFF. Written as DNA, the CDR3 is TGTGCCAGCAGCCGACGGACGCTGAACACTGAAGCTTTCTTT.

The chain recombines TRBV7-2 with TRBJ2-2, with D perhaps TRBD1 (6 bases). V gave up 2 bases and J gave up 6 bases, with 13 bases separating them. CDR1 is SGHTA, CDR2 FQGNSA, per germline. This CDR3 region has 15 residues. Here the CDR3 DNA reads TGTGCCAGCAGCTTATATTTGGACAGCGCCGGGGAGCTGTTTTTT. Its translation: CASSLYLDSAGELFF.

This sequence joins TRBV12-5 and TRBJ2-5; 9 nucleotides align to TRBD1. This CDR3 contains 16 residues. The V and J ends lost 1 base and 5 bases, in that order; junction bases with no gene match: 8. Germline loops: CDR1 LGHNT, CDR2 FRNRAP. CDR3 sequence reads: CASGLARQGGKETQYF. The CDR3 DNA reads TGTGCTAGTGGTTTGGCTCGACAGGGGGGAAAGGAGACCCAGTACTTC.

V usage is TRBV6-6 and J usage is TRBJ1-4; 10 bases fit TRBD1. Germline CDR1 reads MNHNY; CDR2 reads SVGAGI (reference sequence). The CDR3 runs to 13 residues. V gave up 6 bases and J gave up 8 bases; unmatched junction bases: 3. CDR3 residues: CASSGQGGEKLFF. CDR3 nucleotide sequence: TGTGCCAGCAGCGGACAGGGGGGGGAAAAACTGTTTTTT.

The table lists this clone with a few counts. The V call is TRBV7-2, the J call TRBJ2-7; D is unclear. The CDR3 is 15 amino acids. Trimming stripped 1 base from V and 0 bases from J, with 10 bases between. The V gene's germline CDR1 is SGHTA and CDR2 FQGNSA. The CDR3 region has the DNA TGTGCCAGCAGCTTAGGGTCAGGCAGCTCCTACGAGCAGTACGTC. Residues: CASSLGSGSSYEQYV.

CDR3 in amino acids: CAWRKGAVSLSGELFF. CDR3 nucleotide sequence: TGTGCCTGGAGGAAGGGGGCCGTCTCTCTCAGCGGGGAGCTGTTTTTT. The chain joins TRBV30 to TRBJ2-2, with 7 bases matching TRBD1. CDR1 GTSNPN and CDR2 SVGIG come from the germline V gene (reference sequence). With 3 bases clipped from V and 7 bases from J, the junction kept 14 bases outside the gene matches. This CDR3 contains 16 residues.

V is TRBV30 and J is TRBJ2-2, with no clear D. Germline CDR1 is GTSNPN and CDR2 is SVGIG (reference sequence). Trimming removed 1 base at V and 3 bases at J, with 6 bases between. This CDR3 is 13 amino acids long. CDR3 residues: CAWSGRDTGELFF. The CDR3 DNA reads TGTGCCTGGAGTGGGCGAGACACCGGGGAGCTGTTTTTT.

J is TRBJ1-5 and V is TRBV15, with TRBD1 identical over 7 bases. This CDR3 has 14 residues. V was pared by 9 bases and J by 7 bases, with 12 bases of the junction left unmatched. In germline, CDR1 is LNHNV, CDR2 YYDKDF (reference sequence). CDR3 sequence: CATKPRQGEQPQHF. As DNA, the CDR3 is TGTGCCACGAAACCCAGACAGGGCGAACAGCCCCAGCATTTT.

The chain uses TRBV30 and TRBJ1-1; D is unclear. The V and J ends lost 0 bases and 1 base respectively, with 6 bases between them. The CDR3 has 13 amino acids. Germline V gene data show CDR1 as GTSNPN and CDR2 as SVGIG (reference sequence). CDR3 nucleotide sequence: TGTGCCTGGAGTGTACGAGGGAACACTGAAGCTTTCTTT. This translates into CAWSVRGNTEAFF.

This clone was counted only a few times. The chain has TRBV13 and TRBJ2-2; TRBD1 matches 7 bases. This CDR3 is built from 16 residues. Trimming took 5 bases from V and 2 from J; bases not matched to a gene: 8. Germline-derived CDR1 and CDR2 are PRHDT and FYEKMQ (reference sequence). This chain's CDR3 is CASSRPTGANTGELFF. The CDR3 DNA is TGTGCCAGCAGCCGTCCCACAGGGGCTAACACCGGGGAGCTGTTTTTT.